This T cell receptor beta chain comes out of a study of cytomegalovirus exposure and HLA in healthy donors. Whole-study findings and limits: Presence/absence analyses treated sequencing depth as roughly uniform across donors.

A single count supports this clone. Its target is not known. PCR was performed using 60 Vbeta and 13 Jbeta primers. Sequencing was performed with immunoSEQ multiplex PCR; in TCRdb, only in-frame clones are kept and a portion is missing. The sample holds just over 65,000 clones; roughly four fifths are singletons and the top ten take 6.5% to 8%. Sequencing was carried out using PBMCs. The source of this sequence is a human donor in good health.

The CDR3: CASSSPGLAGITDTQYF. In DNA, the CDR3 is TGTGCCAGCAGTTCACCGGGACTAGCGGGTATTACAGATACGCAGTATTTT. V gene TRBV2 combines with J gene TRBJ2-3; 12 nucleotides match TRBD2. Trimming removed 5 bases from V and 3 bases from J; junction bases left unmatched: 9. The CDR3 runs to 17 residues. Germline lookup yields CDR1 SNHLY and CDR2 FYNNEI.